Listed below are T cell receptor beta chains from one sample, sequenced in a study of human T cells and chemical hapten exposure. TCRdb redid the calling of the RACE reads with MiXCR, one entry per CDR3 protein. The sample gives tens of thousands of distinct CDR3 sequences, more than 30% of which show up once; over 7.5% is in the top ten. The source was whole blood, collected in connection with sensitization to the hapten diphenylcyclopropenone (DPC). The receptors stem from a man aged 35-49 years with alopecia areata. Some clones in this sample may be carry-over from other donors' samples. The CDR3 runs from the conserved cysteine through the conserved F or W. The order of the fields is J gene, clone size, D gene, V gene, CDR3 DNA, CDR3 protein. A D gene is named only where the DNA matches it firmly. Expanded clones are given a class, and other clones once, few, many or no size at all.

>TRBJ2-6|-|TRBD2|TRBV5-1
TGCGCCAGCAGCTTGGGCGCGGGGGGGCTCTCTGGGGCCAACGTCCTGACTTTC
CASSLGAGGLSGANVLTF
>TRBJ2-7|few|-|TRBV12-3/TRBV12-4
TGTGCCAGCAGAGTAGGGGACGCCGCCTACGAGCAGTACTTC
CASRVGDAAYEQYF
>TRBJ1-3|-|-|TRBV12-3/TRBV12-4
TGTGCCAGCAGTTGGGGAAACACCATATATTTT
CASSWGNTIYF
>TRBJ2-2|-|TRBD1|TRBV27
TGTGCCAGCAGTTTAACAGGGGGGATGAACACCGGGGAGCTGTTTTTT
CASSLTGGMNTGELFF
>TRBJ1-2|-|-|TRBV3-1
TGTGCCAGCAGCCAAGATGGGGCGGAATATGGCTACACCTTC
CASSQDGAEYGYTF
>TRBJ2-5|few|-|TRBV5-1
TGCGCCAGCAGCTTGCAGCACAGACAAGAGACCCAGTACTTC
CASSLQHRQETQYF
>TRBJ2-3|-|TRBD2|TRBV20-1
TGCAGTGCCGGGAGGGCAGATACGCAGTATTTT
CSAGRADTQYF
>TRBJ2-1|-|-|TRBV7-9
TGTGCCAGCAGTTATAGCGGATTTGGTAACAATGAGCAGTTCTTC
CASSYSGFGNNEQFF
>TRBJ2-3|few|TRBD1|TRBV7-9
TGTGCCAGCAGCTTAATGACGACCAAGGGAGACAGGGGCACAGATACGCAGTATTTT
CASSLMTTKGDRGTDTQYF
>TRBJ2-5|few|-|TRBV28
TGTGCCAGCGCCACCCCAACTAGTACTGAGACCCAGTACTTC
CASATPTSTETQYF
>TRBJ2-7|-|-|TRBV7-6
TGTGCCAGCAGCCCCGGCGGAGGGCAGGGGGTTTACGAGCAGTACTTC
CASSPGGGQGVYEQYF
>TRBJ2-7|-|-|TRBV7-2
TGTGCCAGCAGCGCGGACAAGCAGTACGGGCAGTACTTC
CASSADKQYGQYF
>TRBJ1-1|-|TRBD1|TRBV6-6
TGTGCCAGCAGTTCAGGGGGAGGAAAAGCTTTCTTT
CASSSGGGKAFF
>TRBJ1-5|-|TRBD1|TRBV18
TGTGCCAGCTCAAATCCCGGGACAGCCACCGGCAAGCCCCAGCATTTT
CASSNPGTATGKPQHF
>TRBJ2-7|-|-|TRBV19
TGTGCCAGTAGCGAGGGACACCCCTACGAGCAGTACTTC
CASSEGHPYEQYF
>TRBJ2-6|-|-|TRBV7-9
TGTGTCAGCAGCTTACCGGGGTCCTCTGGGGCCAACGTCCTGACTTTC
CVSSLPGSSGANVLTF
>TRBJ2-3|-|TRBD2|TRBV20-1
TGCAGTGCTAGAGGGACTAGCGGTTTCACAGATACGCAGTATTTT
CSARGTSGFTDTQYF
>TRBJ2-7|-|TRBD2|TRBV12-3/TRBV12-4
TGTGCCAGCAGCCTAAGACTAGCGGCTTCCTACGAGCAGTACTTC
CASSLRLAASYEQYF
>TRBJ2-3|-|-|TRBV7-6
TGTGCCAGCAGCCTAAGCTTCCGGTCGGATACGCAGTATTTT
CASSLSFRSDTQYF
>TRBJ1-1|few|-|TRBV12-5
TGTGCTAGTGGTTTGACTGGTGGAGGGGGTATGAACACTGAAGCTTTCTTT
CASGLTGGGGMNTEAFF
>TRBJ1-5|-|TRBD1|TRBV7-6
TGTGCCAGCAGCTCCGGACAGGGGGCAGAGCCCCAGCATTTT
CASSSGQGAEPQHF
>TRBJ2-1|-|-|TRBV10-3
TGTGCCATCAGGGGGAATGAGGACAATGAGCAGTTCTTC
CAIRGNEDNEQFF
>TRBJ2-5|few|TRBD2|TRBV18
TGTGCCAGCTCACTCGGGACCGGGAGGACAGAGACCCAGTACTTC
CASSLGTGRTETQYF
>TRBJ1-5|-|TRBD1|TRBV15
TGTGCCACCAGCAGAACACGGGACAGGGGCGACAATCAGCCCCAGCATTTT
CATSRTRDRGDNQPQHF
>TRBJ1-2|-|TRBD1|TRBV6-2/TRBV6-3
TGTGCCAGCAGCCGACAGGGCTCGACTAACTATGGCTACACCTTC
CASSRQGSTNYGYTF
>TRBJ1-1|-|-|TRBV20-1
TGCAGTGCCCCCCCCTTAATCATGAACACTGAAGCTTTCTTT
CSAPPLIMNTEAFF
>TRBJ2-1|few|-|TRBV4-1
TGCGCCAGCAGCCAAGAAGGCGGGATGGTCTACAATGAGCAGTTCTTC
CASSQEGGMVYNEQFF
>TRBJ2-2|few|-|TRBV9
TGTGCCAGCAGCGTAGAGGTGGCGGGAGAGCTGTTTTTT
CASSVEVAGELFF
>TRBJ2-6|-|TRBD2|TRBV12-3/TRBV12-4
TGTGCCAGCAGCTGGACTAGCGGGAGATCGGCTGGGGCCAACGTCCTGACTTTC
CASSWTSGRSAGANVLTF
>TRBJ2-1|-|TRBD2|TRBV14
TGTGCCAGCAGCCAGGGGGGGGACTTCCCTCCGGTCTTC
CASSQGGDFPPVF
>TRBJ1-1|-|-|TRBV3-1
TGTGCCAGCAGCCAAGGGTGGGGCAGCTCAGCTGAAACTTTCTTT
CASSQGWGSSAETFF
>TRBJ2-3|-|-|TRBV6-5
TGTGCCAGCGCGAGGAGTACAGATACGCAGTATTTT
CASARSTDTQYF
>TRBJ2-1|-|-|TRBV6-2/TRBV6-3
TGTGCCAGTCGTAGTTGGGGTGAGCAGTTCTTC
CASRSWGEQFF
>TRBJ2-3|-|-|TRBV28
TGTGCCAGCAGTTTCAGGGTAGATACGCAGTATTTT
CASSFRVDTQYF
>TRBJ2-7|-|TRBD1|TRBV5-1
TGCGCCAGCAGCTTGGCGGGACAGTACGAGCAGTACTTC
CASSLAGQYEQYF
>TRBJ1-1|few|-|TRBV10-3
TGTGCCATCAGTGCCCACCAAACCTCCAACACTGAAGCTTTCTTT
CAISAHQTSNTEAFF
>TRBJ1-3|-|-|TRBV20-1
TGCAGTGCTAGAGATCGGAGACAGGGAAACACCATATATTTT
CSARDRRQGNTIYF
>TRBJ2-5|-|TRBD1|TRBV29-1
TGCAGCGTCAGGGACAGGGGGAGGCAAGAGACCCAGTACTTC
CSVRDRGRQETQYF
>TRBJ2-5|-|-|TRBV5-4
TGTGCCAGCAGCCGTGAACAAGAGACCCAGTACTTC
CASSREQETQYF
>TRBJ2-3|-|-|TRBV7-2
TGTGCCAGCAGCTTAGAAAGGCTAGGCTCAGATACGCAGTATTTT
CASSLERLGSDTQYF
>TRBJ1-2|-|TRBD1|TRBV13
TGTGCCAGCAGCGTAACAGGGGACTATGGCTACACCTTC
CASSVTGDYGYTF
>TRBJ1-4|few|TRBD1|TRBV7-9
TGTGCCAGCAGCTACCGGACAGGGACTGAAAAACTGTTTTTT
CASSYRTGTEKLFF
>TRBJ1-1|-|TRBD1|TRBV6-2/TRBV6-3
TGTGCCAGCAGTTACGGTCACAGGGGCGCGAACACTGAAGCTTTCTTT
CASSYGHRGANTEAFF
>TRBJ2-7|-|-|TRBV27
TGTGCCAGCAGTCCATCTCGGGTTATTCCCTACGAGCAGTACTTC
CASSPSRVIPYEQYF
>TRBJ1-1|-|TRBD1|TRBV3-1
TGTGCCAGCAGCCCGACAGGGAAAAACACTGAAGCTTTCTTT
CASSPTGKNTEAFF
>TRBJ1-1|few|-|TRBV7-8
TGTGCCAGCAGCTCGAACACTGAAGCTTTCTTT
CASSSNTEAFF
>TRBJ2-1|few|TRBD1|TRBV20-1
TGCAGTGCTCTACAAATACAGGGGAATGAGCAGTTCTTC
CSALQIQGNEQFF
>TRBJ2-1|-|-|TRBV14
TGTGCCAGCAGCGGCGACAGGAGCTCCTACAATGAGCAGTTCTTC
CASSGDRSSYNEQFF
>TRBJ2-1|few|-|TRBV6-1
TGTGCCAGCAGAGTCGAGCGGAGCAGCTCCTACAATGAGCAGTTCTTC
CASRVERSSSYNEQFF
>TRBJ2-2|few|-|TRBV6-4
TGTGCCAGCAGTGAAGGAGGGTCAACCGGGGAGCTGTTTTTT
CASSEGGSTGELFF
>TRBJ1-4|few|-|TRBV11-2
TGTGCCAGCAGCTTAAGGCCAAATGAAAAACTGTTTTTT
CASSLRPNEKLFF
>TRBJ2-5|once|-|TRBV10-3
TGTGCCATCAGTGAGCAGCGAGAGACCCAGTACTTC
CAISEQRETQYF